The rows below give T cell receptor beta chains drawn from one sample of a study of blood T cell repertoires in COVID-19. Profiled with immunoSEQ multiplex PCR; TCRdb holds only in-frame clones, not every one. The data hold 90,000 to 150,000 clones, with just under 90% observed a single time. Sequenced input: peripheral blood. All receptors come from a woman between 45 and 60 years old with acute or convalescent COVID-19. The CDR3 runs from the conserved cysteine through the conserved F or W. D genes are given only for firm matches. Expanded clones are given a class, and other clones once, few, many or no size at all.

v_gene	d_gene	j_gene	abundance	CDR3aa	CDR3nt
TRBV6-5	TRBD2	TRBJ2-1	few	CARRTSGRLEQFF	TGTGCCAGACGGACTAGCGGGAGACTTGAGCAGTTCTTC
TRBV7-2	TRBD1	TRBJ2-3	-	CASSLRDRGVDTQYF	TGTGCCAGCAGCTTGCGGGACAGGGGGGTGGATACGCAGTATTTT
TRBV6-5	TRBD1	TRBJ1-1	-	CASEGTGGGLGAFF	TGTGCCAGCGAAGGGACAGGGGGCGGATTAGGAGCTTTCTTT
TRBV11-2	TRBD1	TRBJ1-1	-	CASSILGQGNTEAFF	TGTGCCAGCAGCATTCTAGGACAGGGTAACACTGAAGCTTTCTTT
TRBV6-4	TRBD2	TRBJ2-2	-	CASRASGNTGELFF	TGTGCCAGCAGAGCTAGCGGGAACACCGGGGAGCTGTTTTTT
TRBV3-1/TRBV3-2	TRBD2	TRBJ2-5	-	CASSQASGGAVGETQYF	TGTGCCAGCAGCCAAGCTAGCGGGGGGGCGGTGGGTGAGACCCAGTACTTC
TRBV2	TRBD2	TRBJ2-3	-	CASRSSGGSLRSTDTQYF	TGTGCCAGCAGGAGTAGCGGGGGGTCCCTCCGGAGCACAGATACGCAGTATTTT
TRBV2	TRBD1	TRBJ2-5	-	CASSGGTEETQYF	TGTGCCAGCAGTGGAGGGACAGAAGAGACCCAGTACTTC
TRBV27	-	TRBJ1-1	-	CASSQIGGLAFF	TGTGCCAGCAGCCAAATCGGGGGTCTCGCTTTCTTT
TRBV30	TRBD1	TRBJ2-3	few	CAWSRTGLTDTQYF	TGTGCCTGGAGCAGGACAGGGCTGACAGATACGCAGTATTTT
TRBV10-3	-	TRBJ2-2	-	CAIRQGSGELFF	TGTGCCATCAGGCAGGGTAGCGGGGAGCTGTTTTTT
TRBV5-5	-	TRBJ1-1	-	CASSGGTPGTEAFF	TGTGCCAGCAGCGGAGGGACCCCCGGGACTGAAGCTTTCTTT
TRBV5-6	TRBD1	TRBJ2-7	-	CASSIGGRVEQYF	TGTGCCAGCAGCATAGGGGGCCGGGTGGAGCAGTACTTC
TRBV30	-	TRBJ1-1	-	CAWSGIDSNTEAFF	TGTGCCTGGAGTGGGATCGACAGTAACACTGAAGCTTTCTTT
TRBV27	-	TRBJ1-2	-	CASSFFGNYGYTF	TGTGCCAGCAGTTTTTTCGGGAACTATGGCTACACCTTC
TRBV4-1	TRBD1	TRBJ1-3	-	CASSQEGQGAGNTIYF	TGCGCCAGCAGCCAAGAAGGTCAGGGGGCTGGAAACACCATATATTTT
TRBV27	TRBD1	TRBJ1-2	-	CASSLADRGLRGYTF	TGTGCCAGCAGTTTGGCGGACAGGGGGCTTAGGGGCTACACCTTC
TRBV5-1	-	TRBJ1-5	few	CASSMGGSIDQPQHF	TGCGCCAGCTCGATGGGGGGGTCAATCGATCAGCCCCAGCATTTT
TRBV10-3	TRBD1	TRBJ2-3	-	CAIRGGQGPDTQYF	TGTGCCATCAGAGGGGGACAGGGACCAGATACGCAGTATTTT
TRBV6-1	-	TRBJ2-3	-	CASSEDTPRDTQYF	TGTGCCAGCAGTGAAGACACCCCGCGGGATACGCAGTATTTT
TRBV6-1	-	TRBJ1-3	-	CASSENRGSNTIYF	TGTGCCAGCAGTGAAAATCGAGGGAGTAACACCATATATTTT
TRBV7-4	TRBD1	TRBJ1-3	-	CASSRDRAGNTIYF	TGTGCCAGCAGCCGAGACAGGGCCGGAAACACCATATATTTT
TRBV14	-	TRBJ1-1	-	CASSSPGIGEAFF	TGTGCCAGCAGCTCCCCAGGAATAGGTGAAGCTTTCTTT
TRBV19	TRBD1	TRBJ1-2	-	CASSIGRQGLRGYTF	TGTGCCAGTAGTATAGGGCGACAGGGGTTACGTGGCTACACCTTC